Presented here are 7 T cell receptor beta chains from one specimen sequenced in a study of memory CD4+ T cells and cytomegalovirus serostatus. The sort gate was single viable CD3+CD4+CD8-CD45RO+ cells for memory CD4+ T cells. Data came from immunoSEQ multiplex PCR; TCRdb stores just in-frame clones and leaves some out. The data show tens of thousands of clones, around 82% seen once. The sequenced sample was memory CD4+ T cells from blood. Every receptor here comes from an adult in good health and CMV-seronegative.

This chain joins TRBV9 and TRBJ1-2, with D maybe TRBD1 (5 bases). Per the germline V gene, CDR1 is SGDLS and CDR2 is YYNGEE. The V and J ends lost 5 bases and 2 bases respectively, with 13 bases between them. The length of the CDR3 is 14 residues. CDR3 amino acids: CASRGGAPNYGYTF. CDR3 DNA: TGTGCCAGCAGAGGAGGGGCACCCAACTATGGCTACACCTTC.

The V gene is TRBV6-1, the J gene TRBJ1-1, with no clear D. V lost 8 bases and J lost 4, with 11 bases in between. The CDR3 runs to 12 residues. The germline V gene has CDR1 MNHNS and CDR2 SASEGT. CDR3 residues: CASHGKGTEAFF. The CDR3 coding sequence is TGTGCCAGCCACGGAAAGGGCACTGAAGCTTTCTTT.

The J gene is TRBJ2-7, the V gene TRBV5-5; D is possibly TRBD1 (6 bases). The CDR3 is made up of 14 amino acids. CDR1 is SGHKS, CDR2 YYEKEE, per germline (reference sequence). The V and J ends lost 4 bases and 5 bases respectively, with 16 bases between them. The CDR3 protein is CASSPRQGPHEQYF. The CDR3 nucleotides are TGTGCCAGCAGCCCACGGCAGGGGCCCCACGAGCAGTACTTC.

This clone came up once. The J gene is TRBJ2-3, the V gene TRBV6-1; TRBD2 aligns across 9 bases. The junction had 6 bases not matched to a gene; V was cut back by 8 bases and J by 6 bases. Germline V CDR1 and CDR2: MNHNS, SASEGT. The CDR3 covers 13 residues. CDR3 DNA: TGTGCCAGCGGAGCGGGGGGCCCGGATACGCAGTATTTT. It codes for CASGAGGPDTQYF.

The chain couples TRBV2 to TRBJ2-1; D gene uncertain. CDR1 is SNHLY, CDR2 FYNNEI, per germline. CDR3 size: 11 residues. Trimming left V 7 bases short and J 4 bases short, with 5 bases between. The CDR3 nucleotides read TGTGCCAGCACACGGTACAATGAGCAGTTCTTC. It is translated as CASTRYNEQFF.

This clone was picked up a small number of times. The chain has TRBV19 and TRBJ2-6, with D unresolved. In germline, CDR1 is LNHDA, CDR2 SQIVND (reference sequence). With 10 bases removed from V and 0 bases from J, the gap between germline ends came to 7 bases. CDR3 length: 13 amino acids. The CDR3 coding sequence is TGTGCCACCCTGGGCTCTGGGGCCAACGTCCTGACTTTC. Its protein product is CATLGSGANVLTF.

The rearrangement links TRBV2 to TRBJ2-1; D is unclear. With 4 bases removed from V and 4 bases from J, the gap between germline ends came to 11 bases. The CDR3 has 14 amino acids. CDR1 SNHLY and CDR2 FYNNEI come from the germline V gene. CDR3 nucleotides: TGTGCCAGCAGTGGTGTTCGGGCTTACAATGAGCAGTTCTTC. Residues: CASSGVRAYNEQFF.